This TCR beta chain was captured by sequencing in a study of blood T cell repertoires in COVID-19. Study-wide context: The study drew acute and convalescent COVID-19 samples from the United States, Italy and Spain.

Authors' processing steps: Reference gene primer amplification in the assay estimated nucleated cell counts. Libraries were prepared by immunoSEQ multiplex PCR; TCRdb keeps only in-frame clonotypes and omits some of them. That table gives V, J and clone size, and the DNA gave D and trimming. Altogether about 220,000 clones are present, around 82% being singletons, with the ten largest covering under 8.5%. CDR1 and CDR2 (germline): MNHEY, SMNVEV (reference sequence). The length of the CDR3 is 13 residues. Trimming left V 2 bases short and J 5 bases short, with 9 bases between. This clone was counted only a few times.

This TCR came from a woman aged 70-85 years with acute or convalescent COVID-19. Sequencing was performed on peripheral blood. The J gene is TRBJ2-5, the V gene TRBV27; D not resolved. The CDR3, as DNA: TGTGCCAGCAGTTTAGGGCTCCGGGAGACCCAGTACTTC. Protein sequence: CASSLGLRETQYF.